The 12 T cell receptor beta chains below all came from one sample that was sequenced in a study of blood T cells in healthy people across ages. A second PCR, run for 7 to 11 cycles, used a sample-barcoded 5' primer plus a J-beta primer mix. TCRdb fed the 5' RACE reads into MiXCR, producing one record per CDR3 protein. The sample lists about 1.8 million distinct CDR3 sequences, roughly 49% occurring once. Source material: blood. These receptors were obtained from a woman aged 40 to 50 in good health.

The rearrangement links TRBV20-1 to TRBJ1-2; the D is unclear. The germline CDR1 and CDR2 sequences are DFQATT and SNEGSKA (reference sequence). The CDR3 has 13 amino acids. The CDR3 nucleotides are TGCAGGGCCCGCGCTACAGTTCTCTATGGCTACACCTTC. Its protein product is CRARATVLYGYTF.

In regard to this clonotype: The junction departs from germline at one end; a sequencing error may be responsible. The chain is built from TRBV14 and TRBJ1-2; D is perhaps TRBD1 (6 bases). This CDR3 is built from 15 residues. Germline assignment: CDR1 SGHDN and CDR2 FVKESK. This CDR3 reads CASSQGRGAHYGYTF. In DNA form, the CDR3 reads TGTGCCAGCAGTCAAGGACGGGGGGCCCACTATGGCTACACCTTC.

This sequence joins TRBV6-2 or TRBV6-3 and TRBJ1-2; 7 bases fit TRBD1. The junction had 6 bases not matched to a gene; V was cut back by 0 bases and J by 8 bases. The V gene's germline CDR1 is MNHEY and CDR2 SVGEGT. This CDR3 is built from 14 residues. CDR3 region: CASSYSYRGAGYTF. CDR3 in DNA: TGTGCCAGCAGTTACTCGTACAGGGGAGCCGGCTACACCTTC.

The gene calls are TRBV13 and TRBJ2-5; possibly TRBD2 for D (6 bases). The V gene lost 4 bases and the J gene lost 11 bases, with 23 bases spanning the gap. This CDR3 has 15 amino acids. Germline-derived CDR1 and CDR2 are PRHDT and FYEKMQ (reference sequence). The CDR3: CASSSPSAGILEQYF. CDR3 bases: TGTGCCAGCAGCTCCCCATCTGCGGGGATCTTAGAGCAGTACTTC. The whole variable domain, filled in from reference TRBV13 and TRBJ2-5, reads AAGVIQSPRHLIKEKRETATLKCYPIPRHDTVYWYQQGPGQDPQFLISFYEKMQSDKGSIPDRFSAQQFSDYHSELNMSSLELGDSALYFCASSSPSAGILEQYFGPGTRLLVL.

This chain connects TRBV7-2 to TRBJ1-5; perhaps TRBD1 as D (6 bases). This CDR3 has 15 amino acids. V lost 5 bases and J 4 bases, leaving 15 bases between the germline ends. Germline CDR1 SGHTA, CDR2 FQGNSA. The CDR3 DNA sequence: TGTGCCAGCAGCCTAGGTAGACAGGATAATCAGCCCCAGCATTTT. Its translation: CASSLGRQDNQPQHF. The complete variable domain, with remaining parts taken from reference TRBV7-2 and TRBJ1-5, reads GAGVSQSPSNKVTEKGKDVELRCDPISGHTALYWYRQSLGQGLEFLIYFQGNSAPDKSGLPSDRFSAERTGGSVSTLTIQRTQQEDSAVYLCASSLGRQDNQPQHFGDGTRLSIL.

The gene calls are TRBV6-5 and TRBJ2-1; D unclear. The ends were cut back, 6 bases at V and 4 bases at J, with 19 bases in the middle. This CDR3 comprises 16 residues. The germline CDR1 and CDR2 sequences are MNHEY and SVGAGI. The CDR3 is CASSPHPQSPYNEQFF. Written as DNA, the CDR3 is TGTGCCAGCAGCCCTCACCCGCAGTCGCCGTACAATGAGCAGTTCTTC.

The V call is TRBV20-1, the J call TRBJ2-1, with D perhaps TRBD2 (6 bases). This CDR3 contains 13 residues. Germline CDR1 is DFQATT and CDR2 is SNEGSKA (reference sequence). V was shortened by 7 bases and J by 2 bases, with 12 bases between the two germline ends. For the CDR3, the DNA is TGCAGTGGGGAGGAAACCGCCTACAATGAGCAGTTCTTC. As protein: CSGEETAYNEQFF.

This clonotype was detected only a few times. The V and J genes are TRBV11-2 and TRBJ2-1; D gene ambiguous. Germline-derived CDR1 and CDR2 are SGHAT and FQNNGV. The CDR3 consists of 14 residues. V was trimmed by 3 bases and J by 4 bases, leaving 10 bases between them. CDR3 DNA: TGTGCCAGCAGCTTCGAAAGCCGGTACAATGAGCAGTTCTTC. Its protein product is CASSFESRYNEQFF.

V gene TRBV20-1 combines with J gene TRBJ2-6; D might be TRBD1 (6 bases). Per germline, CDR1 DFQATT and CDR2 SNEGSKA (reference sequence). The CDR3 is 16 residues long. Between the trimmed V and J ends, which lost 3 bases and 0 bases, there was a span of 12 bases. The chain's CDR3 is CSASLRTDSGANVLTF. CDR3 bases: TGCAGTGCTAGTCTAAGGACAGACTCTGGGGCCAACGTCCTGACTTTC.

This sequence joins TRBV7-2 and TRBJ2-5; D is unclear. V lost 0 bases to trimming and J lost 5 bases, with 13 bases between them. The CDR3 extends over 15 amino acids. Germline V lookup: CDR1 SGHTA, CDR2 FQGNSA. This CDR3 reads CASSLASGSSETQYF. CDR3 DNA: TGTGCCAGCAGCTTAGCCAGTGGTAGCTCGGAGACCCAGTACTTC.

This clonotype was found once. The chain is built from TRBV7-9 and TRBJ1-6; D remains unclear. The CDR3 totals 14 residues. CDR1 and CDR2 from the germline V gene are SEHNR and FQNEAQ (reference sequence). The V and J ends lost 5 bases and 10 bases respectively, with 15 bases between them. DNA of the CDR3: TGTGCCAGCAGCCTCGTGGGTCCCCGATCACCCCTCCACTTT. Translating gives CASSLVGPRSPLHF.

This chain connects TRBV10-3 to TRBJ1-3; the D is unclear. From germline, CDR1 is ENHRY and CDR2 SYGVKD. The CDR3 is 13 residues long. V lost 11 bases, J lost 4 bases, and 15 bases lay in between. This chain's CDR3 is CAFLDLSGNTIYF. In nucleotides, the CDR3 is TGTGCCTTTCTGGATCTCTCGGGAAACACCATATATTTT.